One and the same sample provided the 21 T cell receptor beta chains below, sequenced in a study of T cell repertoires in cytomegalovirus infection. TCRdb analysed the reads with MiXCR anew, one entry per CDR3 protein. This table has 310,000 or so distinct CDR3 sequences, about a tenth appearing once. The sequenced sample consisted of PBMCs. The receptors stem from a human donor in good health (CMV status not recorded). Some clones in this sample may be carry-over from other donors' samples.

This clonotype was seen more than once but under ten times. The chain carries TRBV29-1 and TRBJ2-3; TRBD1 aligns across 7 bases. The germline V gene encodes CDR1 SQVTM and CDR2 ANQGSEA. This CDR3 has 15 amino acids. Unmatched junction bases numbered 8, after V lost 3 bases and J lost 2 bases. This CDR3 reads CSVEERGRHTDTQYF. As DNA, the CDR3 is TGCAGCGTTGAGGAGAGGGGGCGGCACACAGATACGCAGTATTTT.

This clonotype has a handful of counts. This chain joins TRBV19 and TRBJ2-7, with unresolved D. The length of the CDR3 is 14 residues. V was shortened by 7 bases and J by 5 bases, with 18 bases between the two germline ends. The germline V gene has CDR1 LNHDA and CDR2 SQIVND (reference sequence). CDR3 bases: TGTGCCAGTAAGAGAAGTGGGCCTATGGACGAGCAGTACTTC. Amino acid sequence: CASKRSGPMDEQYF. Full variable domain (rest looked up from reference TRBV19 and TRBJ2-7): DGGITQSPKYLFRKEGQNVTLSCEQNLNHDAMYWYRQDPGQGLRLIYYSQIVNDFQKGDIAEGYSVSREKKESFPLTVTSAQKNPTAFYLCASKRSGPMDEQYFGPGTRLTVT.

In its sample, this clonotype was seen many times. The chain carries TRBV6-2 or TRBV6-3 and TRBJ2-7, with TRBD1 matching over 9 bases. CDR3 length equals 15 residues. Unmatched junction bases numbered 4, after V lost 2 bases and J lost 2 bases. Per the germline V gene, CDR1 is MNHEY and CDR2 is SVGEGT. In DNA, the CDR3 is TGTGCCAGCAGTTACGGACAGGGGTACACCTACGAGCAGTACGTC. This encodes CASSYGQGYTYEQYV.

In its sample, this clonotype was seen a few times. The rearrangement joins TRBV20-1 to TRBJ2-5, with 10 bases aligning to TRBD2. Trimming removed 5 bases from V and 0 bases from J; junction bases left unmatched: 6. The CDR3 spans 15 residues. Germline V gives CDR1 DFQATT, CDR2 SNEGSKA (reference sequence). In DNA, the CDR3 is TGCAGTGCTCGGGCGACTAGCGGGTACCAAGAGACCCAGTACTTC. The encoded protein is CSARATSGYQETQYF.

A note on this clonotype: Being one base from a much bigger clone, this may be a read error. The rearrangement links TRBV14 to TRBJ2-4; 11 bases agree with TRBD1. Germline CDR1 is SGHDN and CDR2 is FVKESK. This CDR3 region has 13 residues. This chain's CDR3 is CASCRDRGISRDF. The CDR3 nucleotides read TGTGCCAGCTGTCGGGACAGGGGGATCAGTAGGGACTTC.

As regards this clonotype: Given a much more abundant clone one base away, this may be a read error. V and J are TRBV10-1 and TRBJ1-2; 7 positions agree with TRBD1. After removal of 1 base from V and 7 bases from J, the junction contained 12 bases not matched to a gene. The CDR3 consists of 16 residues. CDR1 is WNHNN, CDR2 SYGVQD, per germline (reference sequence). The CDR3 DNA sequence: TGCGCCAGCAGTGAGTTCTCGGACAGGCCTTACTTTGGCTACACCTTC. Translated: CASSEFSDRPYFGYTF.

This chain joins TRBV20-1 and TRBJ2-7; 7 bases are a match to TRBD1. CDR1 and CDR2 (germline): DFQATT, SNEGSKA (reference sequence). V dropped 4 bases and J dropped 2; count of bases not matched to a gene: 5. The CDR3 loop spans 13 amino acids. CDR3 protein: CSANGDSPYEQYF. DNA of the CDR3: TGCAGTGCTAACGGGGACAGCCCCTACGAGCAGTACTTC.

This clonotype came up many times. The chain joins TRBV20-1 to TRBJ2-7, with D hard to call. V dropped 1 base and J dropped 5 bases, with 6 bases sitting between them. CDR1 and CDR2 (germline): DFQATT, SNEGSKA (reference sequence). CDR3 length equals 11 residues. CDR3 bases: TGCAGTGCTAGAGGGACCCACGAGCAGTACGTC. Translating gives CSARGTHEQYV.

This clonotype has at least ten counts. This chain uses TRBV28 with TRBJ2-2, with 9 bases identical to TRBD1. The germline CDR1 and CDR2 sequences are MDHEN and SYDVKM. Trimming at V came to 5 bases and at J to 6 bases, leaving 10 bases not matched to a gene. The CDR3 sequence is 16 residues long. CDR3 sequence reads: CASSDIQGARAGELFF. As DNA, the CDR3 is TGTGCCAGCAGTGATATACAGGGGGCGCGAGCCGGGGAGCTGTTTTTT.

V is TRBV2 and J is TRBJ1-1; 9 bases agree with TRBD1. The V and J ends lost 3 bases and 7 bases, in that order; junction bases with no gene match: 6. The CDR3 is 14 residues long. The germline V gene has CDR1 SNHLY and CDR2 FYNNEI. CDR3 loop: CASSEGDRAIEAFF. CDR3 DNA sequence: TGTGCCAGCAGTGAGGGGGACAGGGCTATTGAAGCTTTCTTT. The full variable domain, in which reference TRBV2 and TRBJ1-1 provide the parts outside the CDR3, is EPEVTQTPSHQVTQMGQEVILRCVPISNHLYFYWYRQILGQKVEFLVSFYNNEISEKSEIFDDQFSVERPDGSNFTLKIRSTKLEDSAMYFCASSEGDRAIEAFFGQGTRLTVV.

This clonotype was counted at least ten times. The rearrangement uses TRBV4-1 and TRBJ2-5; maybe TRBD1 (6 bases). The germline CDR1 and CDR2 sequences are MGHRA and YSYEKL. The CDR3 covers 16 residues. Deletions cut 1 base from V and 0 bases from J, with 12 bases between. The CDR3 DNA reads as TGCGCCAGCAGCCAAGGAGGACAGACGTACCAAGAGACCCAGTACTTC. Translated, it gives CASSQGGQTYQETQYF.

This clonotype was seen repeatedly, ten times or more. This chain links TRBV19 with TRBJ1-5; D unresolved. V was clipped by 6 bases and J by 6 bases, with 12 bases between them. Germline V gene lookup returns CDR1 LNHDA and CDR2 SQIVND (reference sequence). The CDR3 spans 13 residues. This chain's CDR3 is CASRDVEGQPQHF. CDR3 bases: TGTGCCAGTAGGGACGTAGAAGGTCAGCCCCAGCATTTT.

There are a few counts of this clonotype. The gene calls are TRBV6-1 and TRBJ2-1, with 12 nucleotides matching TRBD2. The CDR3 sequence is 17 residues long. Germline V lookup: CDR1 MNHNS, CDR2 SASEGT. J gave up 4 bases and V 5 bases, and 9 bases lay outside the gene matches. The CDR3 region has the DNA TGTGCCAGCAGTCGGACTAGCGGGGTTAAAATATACAATGAGCAGTTCTTC. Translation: CASSRTSGVKIYNEQFF.

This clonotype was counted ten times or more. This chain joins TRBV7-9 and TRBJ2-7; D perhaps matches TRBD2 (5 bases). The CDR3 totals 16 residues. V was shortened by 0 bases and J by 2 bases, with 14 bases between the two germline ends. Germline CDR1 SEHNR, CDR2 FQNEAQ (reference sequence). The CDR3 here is CASSLAPASRPYEQYF. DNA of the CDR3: TGTGCCAGCAGCTTAGCGCCGGCTAGCCGTCCCTACGAGCAGTACTTC.

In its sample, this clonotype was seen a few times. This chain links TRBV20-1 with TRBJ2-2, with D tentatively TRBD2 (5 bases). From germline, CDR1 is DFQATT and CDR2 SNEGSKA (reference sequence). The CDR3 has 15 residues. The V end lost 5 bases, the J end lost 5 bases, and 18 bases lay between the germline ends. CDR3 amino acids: CSAHLLERRTGELFF. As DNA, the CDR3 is TGCAGTGCTCACCTCTTGGAGCGGCGAACCGGGGAGCTGTTTTTT.

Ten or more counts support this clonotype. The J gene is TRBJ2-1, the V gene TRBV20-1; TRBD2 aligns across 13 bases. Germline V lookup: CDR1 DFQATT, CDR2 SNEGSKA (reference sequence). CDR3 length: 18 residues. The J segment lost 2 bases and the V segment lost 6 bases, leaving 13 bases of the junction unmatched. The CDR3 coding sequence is TGCAGTGCAACTAGCGGGGGGGCCCTTTTACTGACCTACAATGAGCAGTTCTTC. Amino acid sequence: CSATSGGALLLTYNEQFF.

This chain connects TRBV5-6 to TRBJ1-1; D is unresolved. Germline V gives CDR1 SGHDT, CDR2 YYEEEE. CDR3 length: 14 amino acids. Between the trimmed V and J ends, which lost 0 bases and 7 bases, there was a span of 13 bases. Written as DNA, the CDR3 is TGTGCCAGCAGCTTGGGGACGGCGAACCTTGAAGCTTTCTTT. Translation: CASSLGTANLEAFF.

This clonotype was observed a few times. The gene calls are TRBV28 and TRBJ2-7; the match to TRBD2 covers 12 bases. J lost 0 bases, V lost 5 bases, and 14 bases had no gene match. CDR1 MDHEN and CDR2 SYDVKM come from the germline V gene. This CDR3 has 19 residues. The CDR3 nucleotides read TGTGCCAGCAGTCTAGGCACTAGCGGGGGGATAAGCTCCTCCTACGAGCAGTACTTC. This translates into CASSLGTSGGISSSYEQYF.

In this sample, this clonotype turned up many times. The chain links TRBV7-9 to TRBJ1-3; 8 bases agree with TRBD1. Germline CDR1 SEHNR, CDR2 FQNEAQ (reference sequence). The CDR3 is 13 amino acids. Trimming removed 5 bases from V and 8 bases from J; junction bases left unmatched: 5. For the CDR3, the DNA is TGTGCCAGCAGCATCGACAGGGGTGACACCATATATTTT. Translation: CASSIDRGDTIYF.

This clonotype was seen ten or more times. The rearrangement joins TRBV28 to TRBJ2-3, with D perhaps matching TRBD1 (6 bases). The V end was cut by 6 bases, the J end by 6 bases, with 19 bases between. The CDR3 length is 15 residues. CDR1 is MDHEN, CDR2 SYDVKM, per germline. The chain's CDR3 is CASSLGHNGWDTQYF. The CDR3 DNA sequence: TGTGCCAGCAGCCTGGGACATAACGGATGGGATACGCAGTATTTT.

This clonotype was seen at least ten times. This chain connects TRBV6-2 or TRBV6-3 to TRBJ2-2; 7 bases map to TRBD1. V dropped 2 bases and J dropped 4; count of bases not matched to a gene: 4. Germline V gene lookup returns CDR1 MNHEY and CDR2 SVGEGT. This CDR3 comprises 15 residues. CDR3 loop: CASSYADRTTGELFF. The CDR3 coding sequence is TGTGCCAGCAGTTACGCGGACAGGACCACCGGGGAGCTGTTTTTT.